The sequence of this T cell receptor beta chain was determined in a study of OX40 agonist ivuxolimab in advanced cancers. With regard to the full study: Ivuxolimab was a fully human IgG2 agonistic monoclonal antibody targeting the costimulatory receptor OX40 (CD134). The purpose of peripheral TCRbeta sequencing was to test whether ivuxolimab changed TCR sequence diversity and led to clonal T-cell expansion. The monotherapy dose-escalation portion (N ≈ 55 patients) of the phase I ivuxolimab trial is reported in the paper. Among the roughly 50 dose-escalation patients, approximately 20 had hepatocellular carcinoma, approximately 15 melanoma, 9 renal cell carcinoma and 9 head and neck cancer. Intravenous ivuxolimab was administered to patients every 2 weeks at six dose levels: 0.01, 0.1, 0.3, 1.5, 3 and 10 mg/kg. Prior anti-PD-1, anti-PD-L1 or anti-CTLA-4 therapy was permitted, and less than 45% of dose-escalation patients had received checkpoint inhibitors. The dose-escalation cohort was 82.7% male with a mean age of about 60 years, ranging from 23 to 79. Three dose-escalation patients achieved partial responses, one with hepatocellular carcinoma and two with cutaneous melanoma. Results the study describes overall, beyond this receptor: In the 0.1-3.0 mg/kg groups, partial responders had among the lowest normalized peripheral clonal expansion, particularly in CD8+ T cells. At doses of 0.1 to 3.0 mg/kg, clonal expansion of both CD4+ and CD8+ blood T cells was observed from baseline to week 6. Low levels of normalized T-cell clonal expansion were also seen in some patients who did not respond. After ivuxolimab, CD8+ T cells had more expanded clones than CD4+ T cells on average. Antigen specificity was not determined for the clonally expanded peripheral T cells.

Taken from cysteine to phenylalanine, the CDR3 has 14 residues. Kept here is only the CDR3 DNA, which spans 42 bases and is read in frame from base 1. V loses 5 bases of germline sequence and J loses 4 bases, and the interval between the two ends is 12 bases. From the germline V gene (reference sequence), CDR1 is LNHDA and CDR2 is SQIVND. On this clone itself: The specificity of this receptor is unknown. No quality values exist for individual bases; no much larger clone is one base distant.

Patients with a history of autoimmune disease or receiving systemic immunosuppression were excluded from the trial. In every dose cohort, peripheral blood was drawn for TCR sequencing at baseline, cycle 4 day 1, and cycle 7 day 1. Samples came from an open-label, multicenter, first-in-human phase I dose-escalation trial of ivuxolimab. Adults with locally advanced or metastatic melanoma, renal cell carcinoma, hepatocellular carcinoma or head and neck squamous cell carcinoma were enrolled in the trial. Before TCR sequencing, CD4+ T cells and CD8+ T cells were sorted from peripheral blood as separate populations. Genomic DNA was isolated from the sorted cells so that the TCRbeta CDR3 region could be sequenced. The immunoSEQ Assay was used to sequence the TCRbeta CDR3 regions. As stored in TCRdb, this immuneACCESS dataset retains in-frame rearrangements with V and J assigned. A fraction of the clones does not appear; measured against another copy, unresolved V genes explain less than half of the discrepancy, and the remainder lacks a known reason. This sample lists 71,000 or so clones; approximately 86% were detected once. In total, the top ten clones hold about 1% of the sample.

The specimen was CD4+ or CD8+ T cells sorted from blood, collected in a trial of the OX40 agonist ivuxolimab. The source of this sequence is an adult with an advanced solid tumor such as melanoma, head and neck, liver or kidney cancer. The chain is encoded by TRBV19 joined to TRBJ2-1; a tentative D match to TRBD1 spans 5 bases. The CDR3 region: CASSPKRGYNEQFF. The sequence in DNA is TGTGCCAGTAGTCCCAAAAGGGGATACAATGAGCAGTTCTTC. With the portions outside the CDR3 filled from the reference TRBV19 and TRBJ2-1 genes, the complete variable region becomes DGGITQSPKYLFRKEGQNVTLSCEQNLNHDAMYWYRQDPGQGLRLIYYSQIVNDFQKGDIAEGYSVSREKKESFPLTVTSAQKNPTAFYLCASSPKRGYNEQFFGPGTRLTVL.